One sample yielded the 21 T cell receptor beta chains listed below, sequenced in a study of T-cell memory formation after mild COVID-19. TCRdb passed the 5' RACE reads through MiXCR, listing each CDR3 protein once. The data contain 200,000 to 250,000 distinct CDR3 sequences, 10% of them singletons. The sample comprised PBMCs or a T cell subset sorted from them (not recorded which). The receptors derive from a man aged 18 to 30 who had mild COVID-19 (a few samples of this study predate the infection). Cell type and time point are not known.

This clonotype was found a few times. The chain combines TRBV29-1 with TRBJ2-6; D not resolved. Germline lookup yields CDR1 SQVTM and CDR2 ANQGSEA. This CDR3 region has 16 residues. The V end lost 4 bases, the J end lost 0 bases, and 13 bases lay between the germline ends. This CDR3 is CSVVGTDYSGANVLTF. For the CDR3, the DNA is TGCAGCGTTGTTGGTACAGATTACTCTGGGGCCAACGTCCTGACTTTC.

This clonotype was seen a few times. This chain joins TRBV25-1 and TRBJ2-3; 9 nucleotides agree with TRBD2. Germline trimming cut 4 bases from V and 4 bases from J; bases unmatched to any gene: 9. Germline V gives CDR1 MGHDK, CDR2 SYGVNS. The CDR3 runs 16 residues. The CDR3 protein is CASSGVGGGESDTQYF. The CDR3 DNA reads as TGTGCCAGCAGTGGTGTTGGCGGGGGGGAATCAGATACGCAGTATTTT.

The chain is built from TRBV6-6 and TRBJ2-3; 10 positions match TRBD1. Losses at the gene ends were 8 bases for V and 4 bases for J; bases not matched to a gene: 6. CDR1 is MNHNY, CDR2 SVGAGI, per germline (reference sequence). CDR3 length equals 14 residues. CDR3 residues: CASFGTGASDTQYF. CDR3 nucleotides: TGTGCCAGCTTTGGGACAGGGGCGTCAGATACGCAGTATTTT.

In regard to this clonotype: This sequence may be a read error, since a much larger clone differs from it by one base. The CDR3 end shows no conserved phenylalanine or tryptophan, and so a read error is likely. This chain uses TRBV19 with TRBJ2-1; no clear D gene. The length of the CDR3 is 13 residues. Germline V lookup: CDR1 LNHDA, CDR2 SQIVND (reference sequence). V gave up 6 bases and J gave up 4 bases, with 10 bases separating them. CDR3 protein: CASRGRGYNEQFL. DNA of the CDR3: TGTGCCAGTAGGGGCCGAGGTTACAATGAGCAGTTCTTA.

This clonotype was counted many times. The chain links TRBV12-3 or TRBV12-4 to TRBJ2-7, with a weak D call TRBD2 (5 bases). The V end lost 6 bases, the J end lost 5 bases, and 17 bases lay between the germline ends. There are 14 residues in the CDR3. CDR3 in DNA: TGTGCCAGCAGCCTCACTTTCCGGGGTGACGAGCAGTACTTC. Amino acid sequence: CASSLTFRGDEQYF.

This clonotype was counted a few times. CDR3 DNA sequence: TGCAGCGTTGAAGGCCGGGTCAGCTCCTACAATGAGCAGTTCTTC. Encoded protein: CSVEGRVSSYNEQFF. This chain joins TRBV29-1 and TRBJ2-1; D remains ambiguous. V gave up 1 base and J gave up 0 bases, with 10 bases separating them. The CDR3 is made up of 15 amino acids. CDR1 and CDR2 (germline): SQVTM, ANQGSEA.

The CDR3 bases are TGTGCCAGCAGCCAAGTGTTTCGGGGGAACTATGGCTACACCTTC. Protein sequence: CASSQVFRGNYGYTF. The gene calls are TRBV14 and TRBJ1-2; D possibly corresponds to TRBD1 (5 bases). Germline V lookup: CDR1 SGHDN, CDR2 FVKESK. The length of the CDR3 is 15 residues. V lost 1 base to trimming and J lost 2 bases, with 11 bases between them.

This clonotype occurred a few times. The chain is built from TRBV3-1 and TRBJ1-1; D remains unclear. CDR1 and CDR2 (germline): LGHDT, YNNKEL (reference sequence). CDR3 length: 16 amino acids. V lost 2 bases and J 1 base, leaving 14 bases between the germline ends. CDR3 region: CASSQRPPIGNTEAFF. The CDR3 region has the DNA TGTGCCAGCAGCCAACGCCCTCCCATCGGGAACACTGAAGCTTTCTTT.

This CDR3 is CASSPGQAVGEKLFF. The CDR3 DNA reads as TGTGCCAGCTCACCCGGACAGGCGGTAGGAGAAAAACTGTTTTTT. The chain joins TRBV18 to TRBJ1-4, with 7 positions matching TRBD1. The V gene's germline CDR1 is KGHSH and CDR2 LQKENI. Trimming cost V 3 bases and J 8 bases; bases outside gene matches: 9. The CDR3 sequence is 15 residues long.

The sample holds a few counts of this clonotype. The genes are TRBV19 and TRBJ1-5, with D possibly TRBD1 on 5 matching bases. Germline values: CDR1 LNHDA, CDR2 SQIVND (reference sequence). The CDR3 is made up of 15 amino acids. V lost 6 bases and J 4 bases, leaving 16 bases between the germline ends. The CDR3: CASSRRDLRNQPQHF. The DNA of the CDR3 is TGTGCCAGTAGCCGCCGGGACTTGAGAAATCAGCCCCAGCATTTT.

Comment on this clonotype: Sequence at one end of the junction differs from germline and may be a read error. The chain links TRBV5-1 to TRBJ2-2; D is possibly TRBD1 (5 bases). This CDR3 spans 14 amino acids. In germline, CDR1 is SGHRS, CDR2 YFSETQ. The CDR3 region is CASGQGLDTAELFF. CDR3 DNA sequence: TGCGCCAGCGGGCAGGGTCTCGACACCGCGGAGCTGTTTTTT.

In its sample, this clonotype was seen many times. This chain uses TRBV5-1 with TRBJ2-2; D is unresolved. This CDR3 region has 14 residues. Trimming removed 1 base from V and 0 bases from J, with 4 bases in between. Germline CDR1 reads SGHRS; CDR2 reads YFSETQ. CDR3 DNA sequence: TGCGCCAGCAGCTTGATGTCGAACACCGGGGAGCTGTTTTTT. Amino acids: CASSLMSNTGELFF.

In its sample, this clonotype was seen many times. The chain is built from TRBV12-3 or TRBV12-4 and TRBJ2-1; a weak D match, TRBD2 (6 bases). The CDR3 sequence is 13 residues long. Trimming stripped 5 bases from V and 7 bases from J, with 12 bases between. CDR3 in DNA: TGTGCCAGCAGTCCCCCCGGGGGAAATGAGCAGTTCTTC. It is translated as CASSPPGGNEQFF.

The chain carries TRBV7-7 and TRBJ1-4, with D uncertain. The CDR3 is 14 residues long. Trimming removed 1 base from V and 8 bases from J, with 11 bases in between. Germline V gene sequence: CDR1 SSHAT, CDR2 FNYEAQ (reference sequence). The CDR3 DNA is TGTGCCAGCAGCTTAGGGGCATATAACGAAAAACTGTTTTTT. This codes for CASSLGAYNEKLFF.

This chain links TRBV7-2 with TRBJ2-1, with 8 bases identical to TRBD1. Looked up from germline, CDR1 is SGHTA and CDR2 is FQGNSA. J gave up 6 bases and V 7 bases, and 8 bases lay outside the gene matches. CDR3 length: 14 residues. The CDR3 nucleotides read TGTGCCAGCACACTAGGACAGGGACTCAATGAGCAGTTCTTC. It specifies CASTLGQGLNEQFF.

This clonotype was recorded a few times. V is TRBV5-1 and J is TRBJ2-5, with TRBD1 identical over 9 bases. This CDR3 is built from 15 residues. From germline, CDR1 is SGHRS and CDR2 YFSETQ. Trimming took 4 bases from V and 5 from J; bases not matched to a gene: 9. DNA of the CDR3: TGCGCCAGCAGCGTGGGACAGGGCCCTCGTGAGACCCAGTACTTC. Residues: CASSVGQGPRETQYF.

This chain links TRBV7-2 with TRBJ1-6, with a tentative D call TRBD1 (5 bases). The CDR3 runs 15 residues. V was trimmed by 4 bases and J by 15 bases, leaving 22 bases between them. CDR1 is SGHTA and CDR2 is FQGNSA in the germline V gene. The CDR3 sequence is CASSSGTGGGQGLHF. The CDR3 nucleotides are TGTGCCAGCAGCTCAGGGACGGGGGGTGGTCAGGGCCTCCACTTT. Full variable domain (rest looked up from reference TRBV7-2 and TRBJ1-6): GAGVSQSPSNKVTEKGKDVELRCDPISGHTALYWYRQSLGQGLEFLIYFQGNSAPDKSGLPSDRFSAERTGGSVSTLTIQRTQQEDSAVYLCASSSGTGGGQGLHFGNGTRLTVT.

The chain recombines TRBV5-1 with TRBJ2-5; no clear D. The CDR3 contains 11 residues. Germline CDR1 reads SGHRS; CDR2 reads YFSETQ. Trimming took off 2 bases at V and 7 bases at J, with 6 bases between the two ends. The CDR3 coding sequence is TGCGCCAGCAGCTTACCCGGGACCCAGTACTTC. It is translated as CASSLPGTQYF.

This sequence joins TRBV12-3 or TRBV12-4 and TRBJ1-6, with D possibly being TRBD1 (6 bases). V was shortened by 3 bases and J by 7 bases, with 10 bases between the two germline ends. The CDR3 contains 14 residues. CDR3 sequence reads: CASSFQGPNSPLHF. The CDR3 nucleotides read TGTGCCAGCAGTTTTCAGGGGCCCAATTCACCCCTCCACTTT.

The sample holds a few counts of this clonotype. The V gene is TRBV5-1, the J gene TRBJ1-1, with TRBD1 identical over 9 bases. Germline values: CDR1 SGHRS, CDR2 YFSETQ. The V segment lost 3 bases and the J segment 1 base; nucleotides outside the gene matches: 1. The CDR3 consists of 14 residues. The CDR3 DNA reads TGCGCCAGCAGCTGGGACAGGGCGAACACTGAAGCTTTCTTT. Protein: CASSWDRANTEAFF.

This clonotype was counted ten times or more. This sequence joins TRBV29-1 and TRBJ2-7; TRBD2 might be the D (5 bases). V was shortened by 4 bases and J by 0 bases, with 10 bases between the two germline ends. The CDR3 runs to 13 residues. In germline, CDR1 is SQVTM, CDR2 ANQGSEA. The CDR3 protein is CSVGLGSSYEQYF. DNA for the CDR3: TGCAGCGTTGGTCTGGGGAGCTCCTACGAGCAGTACTTC.